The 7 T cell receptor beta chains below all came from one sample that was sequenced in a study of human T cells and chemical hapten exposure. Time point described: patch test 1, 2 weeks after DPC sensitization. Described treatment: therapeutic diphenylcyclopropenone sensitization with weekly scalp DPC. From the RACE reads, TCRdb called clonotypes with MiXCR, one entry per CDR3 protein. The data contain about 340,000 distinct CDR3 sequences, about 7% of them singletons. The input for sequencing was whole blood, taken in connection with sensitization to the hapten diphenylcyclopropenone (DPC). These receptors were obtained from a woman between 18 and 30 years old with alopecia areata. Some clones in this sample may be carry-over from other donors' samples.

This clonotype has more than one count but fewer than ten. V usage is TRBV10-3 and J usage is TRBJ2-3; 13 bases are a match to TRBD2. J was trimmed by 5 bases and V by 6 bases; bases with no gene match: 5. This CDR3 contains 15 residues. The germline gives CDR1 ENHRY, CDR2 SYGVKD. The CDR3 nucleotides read TGTGCCATCAGAAAGACTAGCGGGGGGTTAGATACGCAGTATTTT. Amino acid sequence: CAIRKTSGGLDTQYF.

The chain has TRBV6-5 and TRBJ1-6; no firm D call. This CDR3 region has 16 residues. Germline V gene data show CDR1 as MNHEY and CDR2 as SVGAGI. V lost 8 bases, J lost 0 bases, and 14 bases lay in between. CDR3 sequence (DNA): TGTGCCAGCTCCCCCGTTCATAGCTCCTATAATTCACCCCTCCACTTT. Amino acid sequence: CASSPVHSSYNSPLHF.

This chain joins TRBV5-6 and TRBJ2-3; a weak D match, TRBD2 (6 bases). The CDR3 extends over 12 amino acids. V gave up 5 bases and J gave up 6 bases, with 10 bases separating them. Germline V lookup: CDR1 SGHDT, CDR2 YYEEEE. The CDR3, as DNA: TGTGCCAGCAGTCAAAGCGGGGATACGCAGTATTTT. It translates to CASSQSGDTQYF.

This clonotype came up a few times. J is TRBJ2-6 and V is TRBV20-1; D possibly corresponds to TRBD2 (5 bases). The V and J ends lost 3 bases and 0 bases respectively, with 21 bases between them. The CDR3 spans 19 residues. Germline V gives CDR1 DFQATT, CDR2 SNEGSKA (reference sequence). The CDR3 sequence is CSASGVGSRLPSGANVLTF. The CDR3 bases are TGCAGTGCTAGCGGGGTTGGTTCCCGACTACCCTCTGGGGCCAACGTCCTGACTTTC.

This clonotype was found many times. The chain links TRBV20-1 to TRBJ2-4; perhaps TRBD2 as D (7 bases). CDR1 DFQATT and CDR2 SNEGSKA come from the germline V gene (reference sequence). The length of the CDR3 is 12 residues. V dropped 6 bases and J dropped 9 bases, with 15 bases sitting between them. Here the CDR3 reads CSAPEGGAIQYF. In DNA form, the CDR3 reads TGCAGTGCCCCCGAAGGGGGGGCCATTCAGTACTTC.

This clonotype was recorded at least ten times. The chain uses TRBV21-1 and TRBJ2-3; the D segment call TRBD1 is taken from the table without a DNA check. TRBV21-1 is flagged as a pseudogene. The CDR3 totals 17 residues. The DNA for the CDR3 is TGTGCCAGCAGCACCCGGAGCGGGACAGGGGGCCGAGATACGCAGTATTTT. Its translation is CASSTRSGTGGRDTQYF.

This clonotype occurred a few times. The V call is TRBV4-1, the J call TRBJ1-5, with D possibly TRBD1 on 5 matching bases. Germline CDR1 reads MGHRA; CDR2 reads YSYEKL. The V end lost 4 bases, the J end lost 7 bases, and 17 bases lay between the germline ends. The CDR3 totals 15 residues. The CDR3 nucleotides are TGCGCCAGCAGCCCCCCGCTGAGGGGAGGCCAGCCCCAGCATTTT. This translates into CASSPPLRGGQPQHF.